These 22 T cell receptor beta chains share one sample of origin, sequenced in a study of cytomegalovirus exposure and HLA in healthy donors. PCR employed 60 Vbeta and 13 Jbeta primers. Here immunoSEQ multiplex PCR was the method, and the copy in TCRdb shows in-frame clones only, minus some. The sample has about 180,000 clones; 77% are singletons. Sequencing was carried out using PBMCs. Receptors originate from a man aged 18 to 35 in good health and CMV-seronegative.

This rearrangement joins TRBV4-1 to TRBJ2-3; 7 positions match TRBD2. The V gene end was trimmed by 3 bases and the J gene end by 5 bases; junction bases not matched to a gene: 11. Germline values: CDR1 MGHRA, CDR2 YSYEKL. The CDR3 is made up of 16 amino acids. For the CDR3, the DNA is TGCGCCAGCAGCCAGCACGCGGGAGAAGAAGTAGATACGCAGTATTTT. Translating it yields CASSQHAGEEVDTQYF.

The chain is built from TRBV11-3 and TRBJ2-7; TRBD1 agrees at 8 bases. In germline, CDR1 is SGHNT, CDR2 YENEEA. CDR3 length: 15 residues. J lost 2 bases, V lost 4 bases, and 7 bases had no gene match. Here the CDR3 DNA reads TGTGCCAGCAGCTCGAGGACAGGGTCCCCCTACGAGCAGTACTTC. Protein product: CASSSRTGSPYEQYF.

This chain connects TRBV11-2 to TRBJ2-7; 9 nucleotides align to TRBD1. Per germline, CDR1 SGHAT and CDR2 FQNNGV. The CDR3 covers 15 residues. V was clipped by 6 bases and J by 0 bases; unmatched bases: 6. CDR3 nucleotide sequence: TGTGCCAGCAGACAAATGACAGGGGGCTCCTACGAGCAGTACTTC. Translating it yields CASRQMTGGSYEQYF.

The chain links TRBV27 to TRBJ2-7; no firm D call. Germline V lookup: CDR1 MNHEY, CDR2 SMNVEV (reference sequence). CDR3 length: 17 residues. V was clipped by 2 bases and J by 4 bases, with 21 bases between them. Written as DNA, the CDR3 is TGTGCCAGCAGTTTAAACATCGGTGACGGAGAAGCATACGAGCAGTACTTC. This gives the protein CASSLNIGDGEAYEQYF.

This clone showed up just a few times. V and J are TRBV5-8 and TRBJ2-5; D remains unclear. The CDR3 totals 14 residues. The V gene lost 2 bases and the J gene lost 2 bases, with 10 bases spanning the gap. Germline assignment: CDR1 SGHTS and CDR2 YDEGEE. The CDR3 nucleotides read TGTGCCAGCAGCTTTGGGCTCACTCAAGAGACCCAGTACTTC. Its translation: CASSFGLTQETQYF.

The chain has TRBV4-3 and TRBJ2-7; the D gene is possibly TRBD2 (6 bases). The CDR3 totals 16 residues. CDR1 and CDR2 from the germline V gene are LGHNA and YSLEER. Trimming took off 2 bases at V and 3 bases at J, with 17 bases between the two ends. CDR3 region: CASSQSIGAGSYEQYF. The CDR3, as DNA: TGCGCCAGCAGCCAATCCATCGGGGCGGGAAGCTACGAGCAGTACTTC.

J is TRBJ2-1 and V is TRBV4-3; D perhaps matches TRBD2 (6 bases). In germline, CDR1 is LGHNA, CDR2 YSLEER. The V end was cut by 0 bases, the J end by 2 bases, with 20 bases between. The CDR3 consists of 19 residues. CDR3 protein: CASSQEIPSGSPTYNEQFF. DNA of the CDR3: TGCGCCAGCAGCCAAGAGATACCTTCCGGGAGCCCTACCTACAATGAGCAGTTCTTC.

This chain joins TRBV4-2 and TRBJ2-3; 8 nucleotides line up with TRBD2. The CDR3 is made up of 17 amino acids. Germline CDR1 LGHNA, CDR2 YNFKEQ. Losses at the gene ends were 5 bases for V and 0 bases for J; bases not matched to a gene: 10. Here the CDR3 reads CASSSRVREGSTDTQYF. CDR3 DNA sequence: TGTGCCAGCAGCTCCAGGGTCCGGGAGGGGAGCACAGATACGCAGTATTTT.

This chain links TRBV27 with TRBJ1-4; tentative D call: TRBD1 (6 bases). Trimming removed 3 bases from V and 3 bases from J, with 11 bases in between. The germline CDR1 and CDR2 sequences are MNHEY and SMNVEV (reference sequence). The CDR3 is 15 residues long. CDR3 protein: CASSFAGVPNEKLFF. CDR3 coding DNA: TGTGCCAGCAGTTTTGCAGGGGTCCCTAATGAAAAACTGTTTTTT.

The J gene is TRBJ1-2, the V gene TRBV18, with TRBD1 matching 9 bases. The CDR3 contains 16 residues. J was trimmed by 2 bases and V by 2 bases; bases with no gene match: 6. Germline loops: CDR1 KGHSH, CDR2 LQKENI. CDR3 DNA sequence: TGTGCCAGCTCACCAATACCGGGACAGGGCAACTATGGCTACACCTTC. Translating it yields CASSPIPGQGNYGYTF.

Remarks on this clone: One end of the junction varies from germline; a read error may be responsible. The chain recombines TRBV7-9 with TRBJ2-6; 7 bases are a match to TRBD1. Germline lookup yields CDR1 SEHNR and CDR2 FQNEAQ (reference sequence). The CDR3 spans 19 residues. This chain's CDR3 is CSSSLSRGSDPSGANVLTF. CDR3 DNA: TGTTCCAGCAGCTTAAGCAGGGGGTCCGACCCCTCTGGGGCCAACGTCCTGACTTTC.

The V call is TRBV6-5, the J call TRBJ2-3, with D possibly matching TRBD2 (6 bases). This CDR3 spans 13 amino acids. V gave up 0 bases and J gave up 9 bases, with 10 bases separating them. Germline V gene lookup returns CDR1 MNHEY and CDR2 SVGAGI. CDR3 bases: TGTGCCAGCAGTTACTCATGGGGACTGACGCAGTATTTT. Residues: CASSYSWGLTQYF.

The chain is built from TRBV2 and TRBJ2-3; no reliable D call. CDR3 size: 13 residues. Germline CDR1 is SNHLY and CDR2 is FYNNEI. The V end was cut by 3 bases, the J end by 8 bases, with 12 bases between. The CDR3 loop is CASSDVGSITQYF. Here the CDR3 DNA reads TGTGCCAGCAGTGACGTCGGTTCCATTACGCAGTATTTT.

This sequence joins TRBV27 and TRBJ2-7; 10 bases match TRBD2. J lost 5 bases, V lost 5 bases, and 18 bases had no gene match. The CDR3 runs 18 residues. In germline, CDR1 is MNHEY, CDR2 SMNVEV (reference sequence). The CDR3 nucleotides are TGTGCCAGCAGTCGCGAAAGGAGTAGCGGGGGGATGTATGACGAGCAGTACTTC. Translated: CASSRERSSGGMYDEQYF.

The V gene is TRBV4-3, the J gene TRBJ2-5; 7 bases match TRBD1. V shed 0 bases, J shed 2 bases, and the junction held 3 bases outside the gene matches. The germline V gene encodes CDR1 LGHNA and CDR2 YSLEER. The CDR3 has 15 residues. The CDR3: CASSQDLGQQETQYF. Written as DNA, the CDR3 is TGCGCCAGCAGCCAAGATCTGGGACAGCAAGAGACCCAGTACTTC.

The chain carries TRBV5-1 and TRBJ1-4; 7 bases fit TRBD1. The CDR3 is 15 amino acids. The V and J ends lost 4 bases and 5 bases, in that order; junction bases with no gene match: 8. CDR1 is SGHRS and CDR2 is YFSETQ in the germline V gene. The DNA for the CDR3 is TGCGCCAGCAGCATAGGGACAGTCGACAATGAAAAACTGTTTTTT. As protein: CASSIGTVDNEKLFF.

The V gene is TRBV7-9, the J gene TRBJ1-3; no clear D. The germline gives CDR1 SEHNR, CDR2 FQNEAQ (reference sequence). This CDR3 spans 16 amino acids. The V end was cut by 1 base, the J end by 0 bases, with 10 bases between. The CDR3 coding sequence is TGTGCCAGCAGCTTAGTTTACGTAGCCTCTGGAAACACCATATATTTT. Amino acid sequence: CASSLVYVASGNTIYF.

The chain carries TRBV6-1 and TRBJ2-3, with 9 bases that match TRBD2. Germline CDR1 is MNHNS and CDR2 is SASEGT. Trimming at V came to 4 bases and at J to 4 bases, leaving 6 bases not matched to a gene. The CDR3 runs 15 residues. The CDR3 bases are TGTGCCAGCAGTGGGGGGATAGCGGGGGCAGATACGCAGTATTTT. Protein: CASSGGIAGADTQYF.

The chain links TRBV4-1 to TRBJ2-7; 7 nucleotides align to TRBD1. This CDR3 comprises 15 residues. With V trimmed by 1 base and J by 2 bases, 5 bases remained unmatched. Germline CDR1 MGHRA, CDR2 YSYEKL. The CDR3 DNA sequence: TGCGCCAGCAGCCAAGTACAGGGGCCAACCTACGAGCAGTACTTC. Its protein is CASSQVQGPTYEQYF.

The V gene is TRBV5-6, the J gene TRBJ2-7; no clear D. The germline V and J ends were trimmed by 0 bases and 2 bases, with 6 bases remaining between them. The CDR3 has 13 amino acids. Germline-derived CDR1 and CDR2 are SGHDT and YYEEEE. CDR3 residues: CASSLDRPYEQYF. CDR3 sequence (DNA): TGTGCCAGCAGCTTGGACAGACCCTACGAGCAGTACTTC.

The V call is TRBV11-3, the J call TRBJ1-1, with a weak D call TRBD1 (6 bases). The V end lost 6 bases, the J end lost 2 bases, and 13 bases lay between the germline ends. The CDR3 is made up of 14 amino acids. Germline CDR1 and CDR2: SGHNT and YENEEA. The CDR3 nucleotides are TGTGCCAGCAGTCAAAGGGGGGGCAACACTGAAGCTTTCTTT. Translation gives CASSQRGGNTEAFF.

This clone has just a few counts. J is TRBJ2-6 and V is TRBV9; no reliable D call. Between the trimmed V and J ends, which lost 0 bases and 3 bases, there was a span of 13 bases. CDR3 length: 17 amino acids. Germline CDR1 is SGDLS and CDR2 is YYNGEE. The CDR3: CASSVDPGTYGANVLTF. Written as DNA, the CDR3 is TGTGCCAGCAGCGTAGATCCAGGAACTTATGGGGCCAACGTCCTGACTTTC.